The present entry profiles one T cell receptor (beta chain) with its context. The protocol was immunoSEQ multiplex PCR, while the TCRdb copy is restricted to in-frame clones and leaves out a portion. Among about 150,000 clones listed, 93% were seen once. The data originate from a study of control samples from healthy donors and cancer patients. The CDR3 is 13 amino acids. J was trimmed by 4 bases and V by 6 bases; bases with no gene match: 4. Per the germline V gene, CDR1 is SGHAT and CDR2 is FQNNGV. This sequence was found in a man younger than 35 in good health. The sequencing sample was made of blood. The V and J genes are TRBV11-2 and TRBJ2-7; 9 bases are shared with TRBD2. CDR3: CASSSGLAYEQYF. The CDR3 DNA reads TGTGCCAGCAGTTCGGGACTAGCATACGAGCAGTACTTC.